This TCR beta chain is drawn from a study of T cells in women clearing cervical HPV infection. Study-level background: Women with histologically confirmed HPV16-related CIN3 or worse, 2 with invasive cancer, served as cases.

In the case of this clone: The read ends 3 residues before the CDR3 terminus; that terminus is restored from the germline J gene.

The CDR3 sequence is 14 residues long. Per germline, CDR1 SGHAT and CDR2 FQNNGV. Trimming removed 4 bases from V and 4 bases from J; junction bases left unmatched: 6. Libraries were prepared by immunoSEQ multiplex PCR; TCRdb keeps only in-frame clonotypes and omits some of them. There are around 23,000 clones in the sample, with roughly 5.3% held by the top ten. The origin of this receptor is a woman aged 18 to 75 with a cervical HPV16 infection that either progressed to CIN3+ or cleared (not recorded which). The sequenced sample consisted of blood buffy coat. The V and J genes are TRBV11-2 and TRBJ2-7, with 8 bases lining up with TRBD2. CDR3 region: CASSWGRGAYEQYF. The sequenced CDR3 bases are TGTGCCAGCAGCTGGGGGCGGGGGGCTTACGAG.